The 25 T cell receptor beta chains in this list originate from one sample, sequenced in a study of T cells in Graves' hyperthyroidism and ophthalmopathy. Authors of the study amplified TCR beta CDR3 regions from RNA transcripts. In the first-round RT-PCR of the TCR CDR3, the HTBI primer set was used. TCRdb re-analysed the multiplex PCR reads in MiXCR, keeping a single row per CDR3 protein. The data contain roughly 650,000 distinct CDR3 sequences, about 16% of them singletons. Sequencing input: blood. The origin of the receptors is a woman in her forties with Graves' ophthalmopathy.

This clonotype was counted many times. The chain links TRBV20-1 to TRBJ1-1, with a weak D call TRBD1 (6 bases). Trimming removed 6 bases at V and 1 base at J, with 15 bases between. The CDR3 is 14 residues long. Germline CDR1 DFQATT, CDR2 SNEGSKA (reference sequence). As DNA, the CDR3 is TGCAGTGCCGCCGTGGGACACGCGAACACTGAAGCTTTCTTT. It encodes CSAAVGHANTEAFF.

V and J are TRBV3-1 and TRBJ2-7; 11 bases agree with TRBD2. The CDR3 is 15 amino acids. The J segment lost 1 base and the V segment lost 5 bases, leaving 4 bases of the junction unmatched. Germline CDR1 reads LGHDT; CDR2 reads YNNKEL (reference sequence). CDR3 in DNA: TGTGCCAGCAGCAGCGGACTAGCGGGTTCCTACGAGCAGTACTTC. Translated: CASSSGLAGSYEQYF.

The chain combines TRBV5-4 with TRBJ2-3; TRBD2 agrees at 12 bases. There are 18 residues in the CDR3. Germline lookup yields CDR1 SGHNT and CDR2 YYREEE (reference sequence). With 4 bases clipped from V and 1 base from J, the junction kept 10 bases outside the gene matches. CDR3 in amino acids: CASSPRLAGDPRTDTQYF. The CDR3 bases are TGTGCCAGCAGCCCTAGACTAGCGGGGGACCCTCGCACAGATACGCAGTATTTT. Together with reference TRBV5-4 and TRBJ2-3, the CDR3 gives the full variable domain: ETGVTQSPTHLIKTRGQQVTLRCSSQSGHNTVSWYQQALGQGPQFIFQYYREEENGRGNFPPRFSGLQFPNYSSELNVNALELDDSALYLCASSPRLAGDPRTDTQYFGPGTRLTVL.

This clonotype was seen many times. The V and J genes are TRBV11-2 and TRBJ1-1; a possible D gene is TRBD1 (6 bases). CDR1 and CDR2 (germline): SGHAT, FQNNGV. V was pared by 4 bases and J by 2 bases, with 17 bases between. The CDR3 length is 16 residues. CDR3 DNA sequence: TGTGCCAGCAGCTCGAGCCACGGACAGAGTAACACTGAAGCTTTCTTT. Translation: CASSSSHGQSNTEAFF.

Points on this clonotype: A read error may account for a junction end that differs from germline. In nucleotides, the CDR3 is TGTGCCAACAGCCAAGACCTTGGCGGGACCTCCTACAATGAGCAGTTCTTC. Translating gives CANSQDLGGTSYNEQFF. This sequence joins TRBV3-1 and TRBJ2-1, with D possibly matching TRBD2 (6 bases). The germline gives CDR1 LGHDT, CDR2 YNNKEL (reference sequence). This CDR3 contains 17 residues.

This sequence joins TRBV29-1 and TRBJ2-3; tentative D call: TRBD2 (5 bases). From germline, CDR1 is SQVTM and CDR2 ANQGSEA. The germline V and J ends were trimmed by 3 bases and 8 bases, with 15 bases remaining between them. The CDR3 runs to 13 residues. Here the CDR3 reads CSVEVSGLGTQYF. For the CDR3, the DNA is TGCAGCGTTGAGGTCTCGGGGTTGGGTACGCAGTATTTT.

At least ten counts were recorded for this clonotype. The chain couples TRBV11-2 to TRBJ2-7; D possibly matches TRBD1 or TRBD2 (5 bases each). This CDR3 comprises 14 residues. V lost 1 base, J lost 3 bases, and 10 bases lay in between. The germline V gene has CDR1 SGHAT and CDR2 FQNNGV. The CDR3 DNA sequence: TGTGCCAGCAGCTTAGTTTCTGGGGGCTACGAGCAGTACTTC. Residues: CASSLVSGGYEQYF. The full variable domain, with the rest looked up from reference TRBV11-2 and TRBJ2-7, is EAGVAQSPRYKIIEKRQSVAFWCNPISGHATLYWYQQILGQGPKLLIQFQNNGVVDDSQLPKDRFSAERLKGVDSTLKIQPAKLEDSAVYLCASSLVSGGYEQYFGPGTRLTVT.

This chain joins TRBV3-1 and TRBJ2-3; 10 bases are shared with TRBD2. Looked up from germline, CDR1 is LGHDT and CDR2 is YNNKEL (reference sequence). This CDR3 is 16 amino acids long. V shed 4 bases, J shed 4 bases, and the junction held 8 bases outside the gene matches. CDR3 residues: CASSRLAGVAADTQYF. CDR3 coding DNA: TGTGCCAGCAGCCGTCTAGCGGGAGTGGCCGCAGATACGCAGTATTTT.

This clonotype occurred a few times. The rearrangement joins TRBV3-1 to TRBJ1-2; TRBD1 aligns across 8 bases. The CDR3 runs 18 residues. J was trimmed by 2 bases and V by 0 bases; bases with no gene match: 11. Germline V gene sequence: CDR1 LGHDT, CDR2 YNNKEL (reference sequence). The DNA of the CDR3 is TGTGCCAGCAGCCAAGACCGAACCCGACAGGGGATAAACTATGGCTACACCTTC. Its translation is CASSQDRTRQGINYGYTF.

The rearrangement joins TRBV20-1 to TRBJ1-2; D ambiguous. The germline V gene encodes CDR1 DFQATT and CDR2 SNEGSKA (reference sequence). With 0 bases removed from V and 1 base from J, the gap between germline ends came to 6 bases. CDR3 length equals 13 residues. The CDR3: CSARERSNYGYTF. In DNA, the CDR3 is TGCAGTGCTAGAGAACGGAGTAACTATGGCTACACCTTC.

This clonotype was observed a few times. CDR3 protein: CASSRQGENEKLFF. DNA for the CDR3: TGTGCCAGCAGCAGACAGGGGGAAAATGAAAAACTGTTTTTT. The V and J genes are TRBV6-1 and TRBJ1-4; 9 positions agree with TRBD1. The CDR3 totals 14 residues. Trimming took 6 bases from V and 5 from J; bases not matched to a gene: 4. Germline V gene sequence: CDR1 MNHNS, CDR2 SASEGT.

There are many counts of this clonotype. The chain recombines TRBV11-3 with TRBJ1-3, with D tentatively TRBD1 (5 bases). Per germline, CDR1 SGHNT and CDR2 YENEEA. This CDR3 has 16 residues. Trimming removed 3 bases from V and 4 bases from J, with 16 bases in between. CDR3 nucleotide sequence: TGTGCCAGCAGCTTCGGCAGGGCCCGTTCCGGAAACACCATATATTTT. It encodes CASSFGRARSGNTIYF.

This rearrangement joins TRBV12-3 or TRBV12-4 to TRBJ1-1, with 9 nucleotides matching TRBD1. The ends lost 7 bases at V and 6 bases at J; junction bases unmatched: 9. The CDR3 is 14 residues long. Here the CDR3 reads CASKPPGQGAEAFF. In nucleotides, the CDR3 is TGTGCCAGCAAACCCCCGGGACAGGGAGCTGAAGCTTTCTTT.

In its sample, this clonotype was seen many times. V and J are TRBV6-1 and TRBJ2-7; possibly TRBD1 or TRBD2 for D (5 bases each). Trimming removed 5 bases at V and 3 bases at J, with 14 bases between. The CDR3 length is 14 residues. Germline V gene lookup returns CDR1 MNHNS and CDR2 SASEGT. CDR3 amino acids: CASSTGRELYEQYF. CDR3 sequence (DNA): TGTGCCAGCAGTACGGGACGAGAACTCTACGAGCAGTACTTC.

This clonotype has a count of ten or more. The genes are TRBV27 and TRBJ2-7; D not certain. Trimming removed 7 bases from V and 0 bases from J, with 10 bases in between. Germline V gives CDR1 MNHEY, CDR2 SMNVEV (reference sequence). The CDR3 is 13 residues long. In nucleotides, the CDR3 is TGTGCCAGCAAGTCACCGAGCTCCTACGAGCAGTACTTC. This sequence encodes CASKSPSSYEQYF.

The table lists this clonotype with a few counts. The chain uses TRBV7-8 and TRBJ1-6; 9 bases agree with TRBD1. Trimming cost V 5 bases and J 7 bases; bases outside gene matches: 12. This CDR3 has 17 residues. Germline CDR1 and CDR2: SGHVS and FQNEAQ. The CDR3 DNA reads TGTGCCAGCAGCAACCCGGGACAGGGAGTTCGAAATTCACCCCTCCACTTT. It is translated as CASSNPGQGVRNSPLHF. Variable domain in full (rest from reference TRBV7-8 and TRBJ1-6): GAGVSQSPRYKVAKRGQDVALRCDPISGHVSLFWYQQALGQGPEFLTYFQNEAQLDKSGLPSDRFFAERPEGSVSTLKIQRTQQEDSAVYLCASSNPGQGVRNSPLHFGNGTRLTVT.

V gene TRBV5-1 combines with J gene TRBJ1-6; D not certain. The germline CDR1 and CDR2 sequences are SGHRS and YFSETQ. The CDR3 has 17 amino acids. V lost 0 bases to trimming and J lost 0 bases, with 10 bases between them. The CDR3 nucleotides are TGCGCCAGCAGCTTGGCTGGAGGGAGCTCCTATAATTCACCCCTCCACTTT. This sequence encodes CASSLAGGSSYNSPLHF.

This clonotype was recorded many times. The chain has TRBV2 and TRBJ1-3; no firm D call. The V gene's germline CDR1 is SNHLY and CDR2 FYNNEI. The CDR3 covers 14 residues. The germline V and J ends were trimmed by 6 bases and 0 bases, with 9 bases remaining between them. The CDR3 nucleotides read TGTGCCAGCAGGACGGGGTTCTCTGGAAACACCATATATTTT. Translation gives CASRTGFSGNTIYF.

This clonotype was recorded at least ten times. V usage is TRBV7-6 and J usage is TRBJ2-7, with D possibly matching TRBD1 (5 bases). The CDR3 runs 13 residues. Germline V gene data show CDR1 as SGHVS and CDR2 as FNYEAQ. Trimming pared 1 base from V and 5 bases from J, leaving 9 bases between. This CDR3 is CASSLVLRDEQYF. The CDR3 nucleotides read TGTGCCAGCAGCTTAGTGCTCAGGGACGAGCAGTACTTC. Full variable domain (remainder filled in from reference TRBV7-6 and TRBJ2-7): GAGVSQSPRYKVTKRGQDVALRCDPISGHVSLYWYRQALGQGPEFLTYFNYEAQQDKSGLPNDRFSAERPEGSISTLTIQRTEQRDSAMYRCASSLVLRDEQYFGPGTRLTVT.

In its sample, this clonotype was seen many times. The rearrangement links TRBV2 to TRBJ2-1, with a weak D call TRBD2 (5 bases). There are 13 residues in the CDR3. V was clipped by 5 bases and J by 3 bases, with 8 bases between them. Germline V gene lookup returns CDR1 SNHLY and CDR2 FYNNEI. CDR3 amino acids: CASSYGLYNEQFF. Written as DNA, the CDR3 is TGTGCCAGCAGTTACGGACTCTACAATGAGCAGTTCTTC.

Many counts were recorded for this clonotype. The CDR3 DNA is TGTGCCACCCATTCCGAGACTCCGAACACCGGGGAGCTGTTTTTT. Its protein is CATHSETPNTGELFF. The J gene is TRBJ2-2, the V gene TRBV2, with D unclear. The germline V gene has CDR1 SNHLY and CDR2 FYNNEI. The CDR3 runs to 15 residues. Trimming removed 10 bases at V and 0 bases at J, with 15 bases between.

There are a few counts of this clonotype. The chain joins TRBV11-2 to TRBJ1-3; D not resolved. Germline loops: CDR1 SGHAT, CDR2 FQNNGV. The CDR3 sequence is 12 residues long. The V end lost 2 bases, the J end lost 7 bases, and 6 bases lay between the germline ends. The CDR3 DNA reads as TGTGCCAGCAGCTTATCTATGAACACCATATATTTT. This translates into CASSLSMNTIYF.

The J gene is TRBJ2-7, the V gene TRBV3-1; 7 bases are a match to TRBD1. Germline CDR1 is LGHDT and CDR2 is YNNKEL (reference sequence). The CDR3 loop spans 13 amino acids. Losses at the gene ends were 5 bases for V and 6 bases for J; bases not matched to a gene: 7. The CDR3 region has the DNA TGTGCCAGCAGCTCGACAGGGCGCGGCGAGCAGTACTTC. As protein: CASSSTGRGEQYF.

The CDR3 DNA is TGTGCCAGCAGTACGGGACGGGAAATACCCCTCCACTTT. Amino acid sequence: CASSTGREIPLHF. This chain uses TRBV27 with TRBJ1-6, with a tentative D call TRBD1 (5 bases). The germline V gene has CDR1 MNHEY and CDR2 SMNVEV (reference sequence). The V end was cut by 5 bases, the J end by 12 bases, with 14 bases between. The CDR3 loop spans 13 amino acids.

This clonotype came up many times. V and J are TRBV6-4 and TRBJ2-5; possible D gene TRBD2, 5 bases. The germline V gene encodes CDR1 MRHNA and CDR2 SNTAGT. The length of the CDR3 is 10 residues. Trimming cost V 7 bases and J 5 bases, with 5 bases left between them. The CDR3 region is CASTGETQYF. The CDR3, as DNA: TGTGCCAGCACGGGGGAGACCCAGTACTTC.